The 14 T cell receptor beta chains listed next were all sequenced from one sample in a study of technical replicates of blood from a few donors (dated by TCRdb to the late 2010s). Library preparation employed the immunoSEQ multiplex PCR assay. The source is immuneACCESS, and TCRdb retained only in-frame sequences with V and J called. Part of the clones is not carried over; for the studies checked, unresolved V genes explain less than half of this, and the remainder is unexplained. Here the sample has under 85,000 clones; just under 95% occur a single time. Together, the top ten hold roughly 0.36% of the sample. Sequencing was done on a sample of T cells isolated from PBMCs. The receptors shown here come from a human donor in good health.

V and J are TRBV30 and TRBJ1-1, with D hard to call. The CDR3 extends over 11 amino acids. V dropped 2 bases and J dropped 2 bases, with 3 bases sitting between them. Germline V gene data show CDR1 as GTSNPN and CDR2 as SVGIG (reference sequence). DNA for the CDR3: TGTGCCTGGAGTATAAACACTGAAGCTTTCTTT. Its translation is CAWSINTEAFF. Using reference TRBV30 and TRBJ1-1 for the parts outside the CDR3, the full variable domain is SQTIHQWPATLVQPVGSPLSLECTVEGTSNPNLYWYRQAAGRGLQLLFYSVGIGQISSEVPQNLSASRPQDRQFILSSKKLLLSDSGFYLCAWSINTEAFFGQGTRLTVV.

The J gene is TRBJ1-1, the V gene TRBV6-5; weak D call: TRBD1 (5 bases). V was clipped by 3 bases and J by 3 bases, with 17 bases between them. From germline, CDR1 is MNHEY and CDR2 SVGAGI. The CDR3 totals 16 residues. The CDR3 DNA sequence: TGTGCCAGCAGTTATAACTGGGAGGTAGGGGACACTGAAGCTTTCTTT. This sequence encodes CASSYNWEVGDTEAFF.

The CDR3 here is CARTKSGRAGDTQYF. The CDR3 bases are TGTGCCAGGACTAAGAGCGGGAGGGCCGGGGATACGCAGTATTTT. This chain connects TRBV7-2 to TRBJ2-3; 10 bases fit TRBD2. The germline gives CDR1 SGHTA, CDR2 FQGNSA. The J segment lost 6 bases and the V segment lost 9 bases, leaving 12 bases of the junction unmatched. The CDR3 length is 15 residues.

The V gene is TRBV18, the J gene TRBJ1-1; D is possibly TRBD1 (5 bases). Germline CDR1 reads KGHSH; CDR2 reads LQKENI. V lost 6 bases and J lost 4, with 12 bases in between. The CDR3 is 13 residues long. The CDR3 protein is CASSYQGGTEAFF. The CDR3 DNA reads TGTGCCAGCTCTTATCAGGGCGGCACTGAAGCTTTCTTT. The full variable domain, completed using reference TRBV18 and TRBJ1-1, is NAGVMQNPRHLVRRRGQEARLRCSPMKGHSHVYWYRQLPEEGLKFMVYLQKENIIDESGMPKERFSAEFPKEGPSILRIQQVVRGDSAAYFCASSYQGGTEAFFGQGTRLTVV.

The CDR3 region is CASSPRGGWTEAFF. The DNA of the CDR3 is TGCGCCAGCAGCCCCAGAGGGGGATGGACTGAAGCTTTCTTT. The chain combines TRBV4-1 with TRBJ1-1; tentative D call: TRBD1 (6 bases). This CDR3 comprises 14 residues. V shed 4 bases and J shed 5 bases, with 14 bases lying between them. Germline V CDR1 and CDR2: MGHRA, YSYEKL.

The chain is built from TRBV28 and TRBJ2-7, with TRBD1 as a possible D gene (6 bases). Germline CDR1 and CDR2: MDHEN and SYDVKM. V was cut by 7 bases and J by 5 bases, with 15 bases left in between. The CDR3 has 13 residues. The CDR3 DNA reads TGTGCCAGCAACGTTCTCAGGGGTAACGAGCAGTACTTC. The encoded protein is CASNVLRGNEQYF.

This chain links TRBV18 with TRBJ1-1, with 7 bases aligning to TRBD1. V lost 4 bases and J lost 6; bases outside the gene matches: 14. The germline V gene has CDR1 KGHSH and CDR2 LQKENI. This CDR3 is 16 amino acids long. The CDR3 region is CASSQETGLIRPEAFF. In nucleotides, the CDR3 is TGTGCCAGCTCACAAGAGACAGGGCTCATCCGGCCTGAAGCTTTCTTT.

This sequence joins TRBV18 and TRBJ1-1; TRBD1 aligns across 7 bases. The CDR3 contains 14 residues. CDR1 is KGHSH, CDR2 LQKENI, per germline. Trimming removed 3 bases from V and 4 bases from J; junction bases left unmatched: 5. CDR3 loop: CASSPQGVGTEAFF. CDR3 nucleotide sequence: TGTGCCAGCTCACCCCAGGGGGTGGGCACTGAAGCTTTCTTT. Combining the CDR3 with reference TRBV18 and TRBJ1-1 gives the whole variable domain NAGVMQNPRHLVRRRGQEARLRCSPMKGHSHVYWYRQLPEEGLKFMVYLQKENIIDESGMPKERFSAEFPKEGPSILRIQQVVRGDSAAYFCASSPQGVGTEAFFGQGTRLTVV.

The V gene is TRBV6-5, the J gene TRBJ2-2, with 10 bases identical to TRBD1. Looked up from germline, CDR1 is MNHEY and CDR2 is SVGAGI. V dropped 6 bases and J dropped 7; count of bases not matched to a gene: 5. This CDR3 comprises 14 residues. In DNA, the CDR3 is TGTGCCAGCAGCGACAGGGGGCGTCACGGGGAGCTGTTTTTT. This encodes CASSDRGRHGELFF.

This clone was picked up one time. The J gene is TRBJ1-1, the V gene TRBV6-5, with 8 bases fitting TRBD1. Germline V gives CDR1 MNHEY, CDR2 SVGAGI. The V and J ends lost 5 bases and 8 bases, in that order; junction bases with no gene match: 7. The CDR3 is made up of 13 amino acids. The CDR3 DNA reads TGTGCCAGCAGTCCGCCGGGACAGGAGGAAGCTTTCTTT. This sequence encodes CASSPPGQEEAFF.

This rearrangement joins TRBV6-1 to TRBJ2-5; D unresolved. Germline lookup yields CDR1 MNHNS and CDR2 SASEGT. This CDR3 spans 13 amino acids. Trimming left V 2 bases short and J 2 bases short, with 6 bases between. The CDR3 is CASSEIRQETQYF. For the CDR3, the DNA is TGTGCCAGCAGTGAAATCAGACAAGAGACCCAGTACTTC.

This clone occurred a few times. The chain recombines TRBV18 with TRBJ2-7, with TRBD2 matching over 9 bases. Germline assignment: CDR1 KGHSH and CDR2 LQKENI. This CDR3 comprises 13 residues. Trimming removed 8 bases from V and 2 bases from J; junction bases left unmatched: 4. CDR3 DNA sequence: TGTGCCAGCGCCGCTAGCGGGACCTACGAGCAGTACTTC. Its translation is CASAASGTYEQYF. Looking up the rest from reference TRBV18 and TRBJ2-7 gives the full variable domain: NAGVMQNPRHLVRRRGQEARLRCSPMKGHSHVYWYRQLPEEGLKFMVYLQKENIIDESGMPKERFSAEFPKEGPSILRIQQVVRGDSAAYFCASAASGTYEQYFGPGTRLTVT.

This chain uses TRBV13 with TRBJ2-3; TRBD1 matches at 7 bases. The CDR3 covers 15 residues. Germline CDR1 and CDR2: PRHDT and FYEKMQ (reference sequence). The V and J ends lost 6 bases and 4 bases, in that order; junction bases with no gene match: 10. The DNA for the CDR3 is TGTGCCAGCAGTGGGACAGCAATCAGGCCAGATACGCAGTATTTT. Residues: CASSGTAIRPDTQYF.

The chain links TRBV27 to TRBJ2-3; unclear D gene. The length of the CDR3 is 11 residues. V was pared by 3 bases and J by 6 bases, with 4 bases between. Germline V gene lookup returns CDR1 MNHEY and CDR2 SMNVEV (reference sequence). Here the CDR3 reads CASSLRDTQYF. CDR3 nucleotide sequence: TGTGCCAGCAGTTTGAGGGATACGCAGTATTTT.